This T cell receptor beta chain emerged from a study of Ad26.COV2.S vaccination and SARS-CoV-2 variants. Study-wide results and limits: Measurement of non-spike TCR breadth gave similar results in vaccine and placebo recipients.

The table came from immunoSEQ multiplex PCR; TCRdb's copy has only in-frame clones and leaves some out. This sample has hundreds of thousands of clones, with around 84% found just once. About this clone itself: As yet, its antigen is unknown.

The treatment here: around 19 received Ad26.COV2.S at low or high dose, single or two shots; several received placebo; per-sample allocation not given. Samples came from day 63 after the first vaccine or placebo injection. An Ad26 vector expressing Wuhan-strain SARS-CoV-2 spike constituted the vaccine. The germline V and J ends were trimmed by 2 bases and 6 bases, with 14 bases remaining between them. The CDR3 runs 14 residues. Germline-derived CDR1 and CDR2 are SGHNT and YYREEE (reference sequence). This sequence was found in a person aged 18-65 years who received the Ad26.COV2.S COVID-19 vaccine or a placebo. This sequence joins TRBV5-4 and TRBJ1-1, with a tentative D call TRBD1 (5 bases). The sequencing used peripheral blood, collected in a trial of Ad26.COV2.S vaccine versus placebo. The CDR3 spells CASSLPSGGSEAFF. The CDR3 nucleotides read TGTGCCAGCAGCTTACCGTCGGGGGGATCTGAAGCTTTCTTT.